This passage covers 28 T cell receptor beta chains from one sample sequenced in a study of Ad26.COV2.S vaccination and SARS-CoV-2 variants. Measured with immunoSEQ multiplex PCR; TCRdb has only the in-frame clones, and not every one. This table holds about 350,000 clones, 75% to 90% found once. Treatment of the sample: 15 to 20 received Ad26.COV2.S at low or high dose, single or two shots; a few received placebo; per-sample allocation not given. After the first vaccine or placebo injection, samples were drawn on day 63. This specimen was peripheral blood, taken in a trial of Ad26.COV2.S vaccine versus placebo. All receptors derive from a person aged 18-65 years who received the Ad26.COV2.S COVID-19 vaccine or a placebo.

This chain uses TRBV19 with TRBJ2-1; D uncertain. V was trimmed by 7 bases and J by 3 bases, leaving 7 bases between them. The CDR3 sequence is 12 residues long. Germline assignment: CDR1 LNHDA and CDR2 SQIVND (reference sequence). The CDR3 sequence is CASKMGYNEQFF. The CDR3 DNA reads as TGTGCCAGTAAAATGGGCTACAATGAGCAGTTCTTC.

The chain uses TRBV2 and TRBJ1-2, with D perhaps matching TRBD1 (5 bases). Germline V gene lookup returns CDR1 SNHLY and CDR2 FYNNEI. Trimming took off 7 bases at V and 5 bases at J, with 17 bases between the two ends. This CDR3 is built from 14 residues. CDR3 loop: CASNDWGREYGYTF. CDR3 nucleotides: TGTGCCAGCAATGATTGGGGACGGGAGTATGGCTACACCTTC.

V and J are TRBV5-1 and TRBJ2-1; D not certain. The CDR3 has 16 residues. Looked up from germline, CDR1 is SGHRS and CDR2 is YFSETQ. The ends were cut back, 0 bases at V and 0 bases at J, with 10 bases in the middle. CDR3 sequence reads: CASSLERWSSYNEQFF. In nucleotides, the CDR3 is TGCGCCAGCAGCTTGGAACGGTGGAGCTCCTACAATGAGCAGTTCTTC.

V is TRBV7-2 and J is TRBJ2-7, with 9 bases identical to TRBD1. V gave up 5 bases and J gave up 2 bases; unmatched junction bases: 1. This CDR3 has 13 amino acids. Germline CDR1 SGHTA, CDR2 FQGNSA. CDR3 in amino acids: CASSRTGAYEQYF. CDR3 nucleotide sequence: TGTGCCAGCAGCCGGACAGGGGCCTACGAGCAGTACTTC.

The table lists this clone with a count of one. Other DNA variants within this sample encode the same CDR3. The rearrangement links TRBV19 to TRBJ2-3, with D possibly being TRBD1 (6 bases). Trimming shortened V by 4 bases and J by 1 base, and 6 bases separated the two germline ends. From germline, CDR1 is LNHDA and CDR2 SQIVND (reference sequence). This CDR3 spans 13 amino acids. CDR3 region: CASSTGGTDTQYF. The CDR3 DNA is TGTGCCAGTAGTACAGGGGGCACAGATACGCAGTATTTT.

V and J are TRBV7-2 and TRBJ2-7; 9 bases line up with TRBD2. This CDR3 is built from 15 residues. J was trimmed by 0 bases and V by 5 bases; bases with no gene match: 5. In germline, CDR1 is SGHTA, CDR2 FQGNSA. As DNA, the CDR3 is TGTGCCAGCAGCCCGGCTAGCGGGGCCTCCTACGAGCAGTACTTC. It encodes CASSPASGASYEQYF.

The rearrangement joins TRBV7-9 to TRBJ2-7; TRBD1 might be the D (6 bases). The germline V and J ends were trimmed by 1 base and 6 bases, with 7 bases remaining between them. Germline V CDR1 and CDR2: SEHNR, FQNEAQ (reference sequence). The CDR3 runs 12 residues. CDR3 nucleotide sequence: TGTGCCAGCAGCTTAGGGGGGCTCGAGCAGTACTTC. Translation: CASSLGGLEQYF.

With respect to this clone: The junction departs from germline at one end; a sequencing error may be responsible. V and J are TRBV28 and TRBJ1-6; possible D gene TRBD1, 5 bases. Germline V CDR1 and CDR2: MDHEN, SYDVKM. The CDR3 covers 14 residues. The DNA for the CDR3 is TGTGCCAGCAATGGGGACTCCCATAATTCACCCCTCCACTTT. It codes for CASNGDSHNSPLHF.

The rearrangement links TRBV9 to TRBJ2-4; tentatively, D is TRBD1 (6 bases). Germline V CDR1 and CDR2: SGDLS, YYNGEE. This CDR3 contains 13 residues. The ends were cut back, 5 bases at V and 4 bases at J, with 10 bases in the middle. The CDR3 DNA reads as TGTGCCAGCAGTGGACAGAAGAAAAACATTCAGTACTTC. As protein: CASSGQKKNIQYF.

The chain recombines TRBV6-2 or TRBV6-3 with TRBJ2-3, with TRBD2 matching 10 bases. The CDR3 covers 14 residues. V dropped 3 bases and J dropped 14; count of bases not matched to a gene: 11. Germline lookup yields CDR1 MNHEY and CDR2 SVGEGT. The CDR3 bases are TGTGCCAGCAGTTATAAAGCGGGGGGGCAGAGTCCGTATTTT. Its protein is CASSYKAGGQSPYF.

The rearrangement links TRBV5-1 to TRBJ2-1; 9 positions agree with TRBD2. This CDR3 region has 18 residues. Germline V gene lookup returns CDR1 SGHRS and CDR2 YFSETQ. The J segment lost 0 bases and the V segment lost 6 bases, leaving 13 bases of the junction unmatched. CDR3 bases: TGCGCCAGCACCCAGGCTCTAGCGGGACGTAGCTCCTACAATGAGCAGTTCTTC. Translated: CASTQALAGRSSYNEQFF. Together with reference TRBV5-1 and TRBJ2-1, the CDR3 gives the full variable domain: KAGVTQTPRYLIKTRGQQVTLSCSPISGHRSVSWYQQTPGQGLQFLFEYFSETQRNKGNFPGRFSGRQFSNSRSEMNVSTLELGDSALYLCASTQALAGRSSYNEQFFGPGTRLTVL.

The genes are TRBV6-1 and TRBJ1-3; D is uncertain. The CDR3 sequence is 15 residues long. The V end lost 0 bases, the J end lost 2 bases, and 8 bases lay between the germline ends. From germline, CDR1 is MNHNS and CDR2 SASEGT. The CDR3 DNA follows: TGTGCCAGCAGTGAAGCGCTTACGGCTGGAAACACCATATATTTT. Its translation is CASSEALTAGNTIYF.

This clone came up once. The V call is TRBV28, the J call TRBJ1-1; D unclear. Germline lookup yields CDR1 MDHEN and CDR2 SYDVKM. The CDR3 totals 13 residues. V gave up 8 bases and J gave up 0 bases, with 10 bases separating them. CDR3 DNA: TGTGCCAGCTCCTCCAGATTGAACACTGAAGCTTTCTTT. Translated: CASSSRLNTEAFF. Filled out from reference TRBV28 and TRBJ1-1, the complete variable domain reads DVKVTQSSRYLVKRTGEKVFLECVQDMDHENMFWYRQDPGLGLRLIYFSYDVKMKEKGDIPEGYSVSREKKERFSLILESASTNQTSMYLCASSSRLNTEAFFGQGTRLTVV.

This clone was seen a single time. The chain has TRBV6-5 and TRBJ2-7, with 9 bases aligning to TRBD1. Germline V CDR1 and CDR2: MNHEY, SVGAGI. After removal of 6 bases from V and 6 bases from J, the junction contained 12 bases not matched to a gene. There are 15 residues in the CDR3. DNA of the CDR3: TGTGCCAGCAGCCTGAGCTACAGGGGGCGGGGCGAGCAGTACTTC. Translation: CASSLSYRGRGEQYF.

This clone appeared a single time. The chain recombines TRBV28 with TRBJ1-1; 8 nucleotides match TRBD1. The CDR3 is 15 amino acids. Unmatched junction bases numbered 13, after V lost 3 bases and J lost 10 bases. Germline values: CDR1 MDHEN, CDR2 SYDVKM. In DNA, the CDR3 is TGTGCCAGCAGTTTCTTATGGACAGGGCGGGTTGCAGCTTTCTTT. Its protein product is CASSFLWTGRVAAFF. The full variable domain, completed using reference TRBV28 and TRBJ1-1, is DVKVTQSSRYLVKRTGEKVFLECVQDMDHENMFWYRQDPGLGLRLIYFSYDVKMKEKGDIPEGYSVSREKKERFSLILESASTNQTSMYLCASSFLWTGRVAAFFGQGTRLTVV.

This rearrangement joins TRBV27 to TRBJ1-2; no reliable D call. The V end was cut by 5 bases, the J end by 6 bases, with 19 bases between. Germline CDR1 MNHEY, CDR2 SMNVEV (reference sequence). The CDR3 runs to 15 residues. The CDR3 coding sequence is TGTGCCAGCAGTCAGATTAGTGGGCCTCACAATGGCTACACCTTC. Translation gives CASSQISGPHNGYTF.

The genes are TRBV20-1 and TRBJ1-3; D is unresolved. V lost 4 bases and J lost 3, with 4 bases in between. The CDR3 extends over 11 amino acids. Germline V lookup: CDR1 DFQATT, CDR2 SNEGSKA (reference sequence). CDR3 bases: TGCAGTGCTATCCATGGAAACACCATATATTTT. Protein: CSAIHGNTIYF.

The CDR3 DNA follows: TGTGCCAGCACCCCTACGGGCCCCTATGGCTACACCTTC. Encoded protein: CASTPTGPYGYTF. This chain uses TRBV6-5 with TRBJ1-2, with D hard to call. The CDR3 extends over 13 amino acids. Germline V gene sequence: CDR1 MNHEY, CDR2 SVGAGI. V lost 7 bases and J 4 bases, leaving 13 bases between the germline ends.

V and J are TRBV3-1 (or the pseudogene TRBV3-2) and TRBJ2-1; 8 bases are shared with TRBD2. The germline V gene encodes CDR1 LGHDT and CDR2 YNNKEL (reference sequence). The V and J ends lost 2 bases and 10 bases, in that order; junction bases with no gene match: 1. This CDR3 has 12 amino acids. The CDR3 DNA follows: TGTGCCAGCAGCCAAAGCGGGAGCGAGCAGTTCTTC. Encoded protein: CASSQSGSEQFF.

This clone was counted a single time. V is TRBV19 and J is TRBJ2-7, with D possibly TRBD2 on 5 matching bases. CDR3 size: 12 residues. In germline, CDR1 is LNHDA, CDR2 SQIVND (reference sequence). Trimming took off 6 bases at V and 3 bases at J, with 9 bases between the two ends. The CDR3 is CASSTGSYEQYF. The CDR3 DNA reads as TGTGCCAGTAGCACTGGGAGCTACGAGCAGTACTTC.

The chain recombines TRBV2 with TRBJ1-1, with D perhaps matching TRBD1 (6 bases). The germline gives CDR1 SNHLY, CDR2 FYNNEI. Deletions cut 6 bases from V and 5 bases from J, with 13 bases between. CDR3 length: 13 residues. In DNA form, the CDR3 reads TGTGCCAGCAGCAAACAGGGCCAAACTGAAGCTTTCTTT. Translated, it gives CASSKQGQTEAFF.

The chain has TRBV5-1 and TRBJ2-7, with D possibly being TRBD2 (6 bases). The CDR3 runs to 14 residues. Trimming stripped 5 bases from V and 3 bases from J, with 15 bases between. Germline lookup yields CDR1 SGHRS and CDR2 YFSETQ. The CDR3 here is CASRSRRDDYEQYF. The CDR3 DNA follows: TGCGCCAGCAGGTCAAGGAGGGATGACTACGAGCAGTACTTC. Filled out from reference TRBV5-1 and TRBJ2-7, the complete variable domain reads KAGVTQTPRYLIKTRGQQVTLSCSPISGHRSVSWYQQTPGQGLQFLFEYFSETQRNKGNFPGRFSGRQFSNSRSEMNVSTLELGDSALYLCASRSRRDDYEQYFGPGTRLTVT.

This sequence joins TRBV5-1 and TRBJ2-1; 9 positions match TRBD1. After removal of 1 base from V and 7 bases from J, the junction contained 6 bases not matched to a gene. Germline assignment: CDR1 SGHRS and CDR2 YFSETQ. The CDR3 covers 15 residues. The CDR3 nucleotides are TGCGCCAGCAGCTTGTCGGGACAGGGAGAAAATGAGCAGTTCTTC. Encoded protein: CASSLSGQGENEQFF.

V is TRBV3-1 (or the pseudogene TRBV3-2) and J is TRBJ2-7, with a tentative D call TRBD1 (5 bases). CDR3 size: 13 residues. The germline V gene has CDR1 LGHDT and CDR2 YNNKEL (reference sequence). V lost 4 bases and J 7 bases, leaving 14 bases between the germline ends. CDR3 residues: CASSPKGLGEQYF. For the CDR3, the DNA is TGTGCCAGCAGCCCCAAGGGGTTAGGGGAGCAGTACTTC.

The chain is built from TRBV11-2 and TRBJ2-1, with 14 bases identical to TRBD2. The CDR3 runs 17 residues. V was pared by 2 bases and J by 3 bases, with 3 bases of the junction left unmatched. Germline-derived CDR1 and CDR2 are SGHAT and FQNNGV. The CDR3 region is CASSLIGTSGGYNEQFF. The CDR3 DNA is TGTGCCAGCAGCTTAATTGGGACTAGCGGGGGCTACAATGAGCAGTTCTTC.

The chain is built from TRBV9 and TRBJ2-1; TRBD2 aligns across 14 bases. Trimming cost V 3 bases and J 4 bases; bases outside gene matches: 3. The CDR3 is 16 amino acids. From germline, CDR1 is SGDLS and CDR2 YYNGEE. CDR3 sequence (DNA): TGTGCCAGCAGCGGGGGACTAGCGGGAGCGTACAATGAGCAGTTCTTC. Translating it yields CASSGGLAGAYNEQFF.

The rearrangement links TRBV18 to TRBJ1-3, with a weak D call TRBD1 (6 bases). The CDR3 has 15 residues. V gave up 6 bases and J gave up 0 bases, with 12 bases separating them. Germline V gene lookup returns CDR1 KGHSH and CDR2 LQKENI. The CDR3 loop is CASSLGQNSGNTIYF. The CDR3 DNA is TGTGCCAGCTCCTTGGGACAAAACTCTGGAAACACCATATATTTT.

The gene calls are TRBV6-6 and TRBJ1-4; D perhaps matches TRBD1 (6 bases). Between the trimmed V and J ends, which lost 5 bases and 13 bases, there was a span of 20 bases. There are 14 residues in the CDR3. CDR1 and CDR2 (germline): MNHNY, SVGAGI (reference sequence). CDR3 bases: TGTGCCAGCAGTCCGGCAGGGGCCCAAGAGGGACTGTTTTTT. It is translated as CASSPAGAQEGLFF.